The rows below give T cell receptor beta chains drawn from one sample of a study of blood T cell repertoires in COVID-19. TCRdb's table, derived via immunoSEQ multiplex PCR, lists solely in-frame clones and lacks some. The table shows about 480,000 clones, with roughly nine tenths occurring only once. The sample taken for sequencing was peripheral blood. These TCRs come from a man aged 18 to 30 with COVID-19, enrolled during active disease. CDR3s include the opening cysteine and the closing phenylalanine or tryptophan. Each record gives: CDR3 protein, CDR3 DNA, clone size, V gene, J gene, D gene. The D gene is left open where the match is weak. Some rows mark clone size as missing; the rest say once, few, many or name a class of expanded clone.

CDR3: CASSPDSWEQFF
DNA: TGTGCCAGCAGCCCCGACTCGTGGGAGCAGTTCTTC
size: .
V: TRBV11-2
J: TRBJ2-1
D: .

CDR3: CASSMNKNQPQHF
DNA: TGTGCCAGTAGTATGAACAAAAATCAGCCCCAGCATTTT
size: once
V: TRBV19
J: TRBJ1-5
D: .

CDR3: CASSGQGTNQPQHF
DNA: TGTGCCAGTAGTGGTCAGGGGACCAATCAGCCCCAGCATTTT
size: .
V: TRBV19
J: TRBJ1-5
D: .

CDR3: CASSLATGAGNTIYF
DNA: TGTGCCAGCAGCTTAGCGACAGGGGCCGGAAACACCATATATTTT
size: .
V: TRBV7-2
J: TRBJ1-3
D: TRBD1

CDR3: CASSFDRVNEQFF
DNA: TGTGCCAGCAGCTTTGACAGGGTAAATGAGCAGTTCTTC
size: .
V: TRBV5-6
J: TRBJ2-1
D: TRBD1

CDR3: CASSLSGGAYEQYF
DNA: TGTGCCAGCAGCTTAAGCGGAGGGGCTTACGAGCAGTACTTC
size: .
V: TRBV7-9
J: TRBJ2-7
D: .

CDR3: CASSPLYNEQFF
DNA: TGTGCCAGCAGTCCGTTATACAATGAGCAGTTCTTC
size: .
V: TRBV6-2/TRBV6-3
J: TRBJ2-1
D: .

CDR3: CASSGGLSGGSSYEQYF
DNA: TGTGCCAGCAGTGGGGGTTTGAGTGGGGGGAGCTCCTACGAGCAGTACTTC
size: .
V: TRBV6-1
J: TRBJ2-7
D: .

CDR3: CASSYLAGADTQYF
DNA: TGTGCCAGCAGTTACCTAGCGGGTGCAGATACGCAGTATTTT
size: .
V: TRBV6-5
J: TRBJ2-3
D: TRBD2

CDR3: CASSTPGQGLEKLFF
DNA: TGTGCCAGCAGTACTCCGGGACAGGGACTGGAAAAACTGTTTTTT
size: .
V: TRBV28
J: TRBJ1-4
D: TRBD1

CDR3: CASSIGGGTYEQYF
DNA: TGTGCCAGTAGTATAGGAGGAGGGACCTACGAGCAGTACTTC
size: .
V: TRBV19
J: TRBJ2-7
D: .

CDR3: CASRVRTGASGYEQYF
DNA: TGTGCCAGCAGGGTAAGAACAGGGGCGTCGGGATACGAGCAGTACTTC
size: .
V: TRBV6-6
J: TRBJ2-7
D: TRBD1

CDR3: CASSLISSLSNTGELFF
DNA: TGTGCCAGCAGCCTTATAAGTAGCCTATCGAACACCGGGGAGCTGTTTTTT
size: .
V: TRBV5-6
J: TRBJ2-2
D: .

CDR3: CAWSGGTDEQFF
DNA: TGTGCCTGGAGCGGGGGGACGGATGAGCAGTTCTTC
size: once
V: TRBV30
J: TRBJ2-1
D: TRBD2

CDR3: CASSLATGQFLNSPLHF
DNA: TGTGCCAGCAGCTTGGCTACAGGACAGTTCCTAAATTCACCCCTCCACTTT
size: .
V: TRBV5-8
J: TRBJ1-6
D: .